This T cell receptor (beta chain) was recovered during a study of cytomegalovirus exposure and HLA in healthy donors. 60 Vbeta and 13 Jbeta primers were used in PCR. TCRdb's copy holds only in-frame clones and misses some; the assay was immunoSEQ multiplex PCR. The table lists about 170,000 clones, less than 80% of them singletons, with just under 3% in the top ten. This CDR3 has 17 amino acids. V dropped 0 bases and J dropped 4; count of bases not matched to a gene: 9. Germline assignment: CDR1 PRHDT and CDR2 FYEKMQ (reference sequence). Sequencing was carried out using PBMCs. This TCR was sampled from a man in his forties in good health and CMV-seronegative. This rearrangement joins TRBV13 to TRBJ1-2, with 9 positions matching TRBD1. The CDR3 here is CASSLGRGTGRVYGYTF. In nucleotides, the CDR3 is TGTGCCAGCAGCTTAGGCCGGGGGACAGGGAGAGTCTATGGCTACACCTTC.